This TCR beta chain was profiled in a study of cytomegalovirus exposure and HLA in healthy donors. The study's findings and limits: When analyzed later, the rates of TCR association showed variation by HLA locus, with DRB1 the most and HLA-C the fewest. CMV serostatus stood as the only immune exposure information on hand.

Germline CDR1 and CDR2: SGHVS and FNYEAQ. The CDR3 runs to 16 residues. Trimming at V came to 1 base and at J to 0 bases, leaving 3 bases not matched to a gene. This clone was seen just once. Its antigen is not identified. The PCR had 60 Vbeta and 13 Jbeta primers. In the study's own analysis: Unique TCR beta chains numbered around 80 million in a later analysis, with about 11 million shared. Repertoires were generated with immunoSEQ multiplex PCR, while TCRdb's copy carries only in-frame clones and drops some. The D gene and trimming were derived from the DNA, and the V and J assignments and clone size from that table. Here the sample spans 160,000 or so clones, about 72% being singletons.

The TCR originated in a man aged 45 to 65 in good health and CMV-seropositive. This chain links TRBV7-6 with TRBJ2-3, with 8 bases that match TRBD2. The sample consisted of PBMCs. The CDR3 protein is CASSLGGGFSTDTQYF. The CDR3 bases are TGTGCCAGCAGCTTAGGCGGGGGGTTTAGCACAGATACGCAGTATTTT.